This T cell receptor (beta chain) comes out of a study of T cells in tuberculosis. Overall study findings and caveats: Shorter CDR3-alpha in active tuberculosis partly drove smaller distances.

J lost 3 bases, V lost 4 bases, and 7 bases had no gene match. The CDR3 runs 16 residues. CDR1 and CDR2 from the germline V gene are SGHNT and YYREEE (reference sequence). Assay: immunoSEQ multiplex PCR; the TCRdb copy retains only in-frame clones and omits some. The table shows approximately 35,000 clones, with 92% occurring only once. With regard to this clone: Its antigen is still unknown.

The time point is: new active TB diagnosis, blood taken before or within 7 days of starting treatment. The input for sequencing was PBMCs, taken at tuberculosis diagnosis. The chain couples TRBV5-4 to TRBJ1-6; 7 bases are a match to TRBD1. This sequence was found in an adult with tuberculosis. Some clones in this sample may be carry-over from other donors' samples. The CDR3 sequence: CASSRRRDSYNSPLHF. The CDR3 DNA is TGTGCCAGCAGCAGGCGTCGGGACAGCTATAATTCACCCCTCCACTTT.